The 6 T cell receptor beta chains in this list originate from one sample, sequenced in a study of T cells in Graves' hyperthyroidism and ophthalmopathy. There were TCR beta CDR3 regions amplified from RNA transcripts. TCR CDR3 regions were first amplified by RT-PCR with HTBI primers. TCRdb reanalysed the multiplex PCR reads using MiXCR and keeps one entry per CDR3 protein. The data contain 650,000 to 800,000 distinct CDR3 sequences, less than 45% of them singletons. Material: peripheral blood or thyroid tissue (not recorded which). These receptors all stem from an adult man with Graves' disease, either hyperthyroidism or ophthalmopathy (not recorded which).

There are many counts of this clonotype. This chain connects TRBV10-1 to TRBJ2-7; 7 bases agree with TRBD2. This CDR3 spans 14 amino acids. The germline V gene has CDR1 WNHNN and CDR2 SYGVQD (reference sequence). Germline trimming cut 5 bases from V and 1 base from J; bases unmatched to any gene: 5. The CDR3 DNA reads as TGCGCCAGCAGTTCTGCTAGCGGTTCCTACGAGCAGTACTTC. Its protein is CASSSASGSYEQYF.

This clonotype appeared once. At one end the junction does not follow the germline gene, possibly because of a read error. The V gene is TRBV11-2, the J gene TRBJ1-1; TRBD1 matches 7 bases. CDR1 is SGHAT and CDR2 is FQNNGV in the germline V gene. This CDR3 region has 15 residues. The CDR3 coding sequence is TGCGCCAGCAGCCGTGGACAGGCCCCGAACACTGAAGCTTTCTTT. Protein product: CASSRGQAPNTEAFF.

A word on this clonotype: This may be a read error, as it is one base from a much larger clone. This chain uses TRBV7-9 with TRBJ2-7, with a possible D match to TRBD1 (5 bases). V was shortened by 6 bases and J by 5 bases, with 14 bases between the two germline ends. The V gene's germline CDR1 is SEHNR and CDR2 FQNEAQ (reference sequence). CDR3 length equals 13 residues. CDR3 in amino acids: CASSYSPGNEQYF. CDR3 DNA sequence: TGTGCCAGCAGTTACTCGCCAGGGAACGAGCAGTACTTC.

This clonotype was counted ten times or more. The CDR3 DNA reads as TGCGCCAGCACACGGGACACTTCCTCCTACGAGCAGTACTTC. Its translation: CASTRDTSSYEQYF. The V gene is TRBV10-2, the J gene TRBJ2-7; D possibly corresponds to TRBD1 (6 bases). V lost 7 bases, J lost 0 bases, and 13 bases lay in between. CDR3 size: 14 residues. Germline-derived CDR1 and CDR2 are WSHSY and SAAADI.

This clonotype appeared many times. V and J are TRBV7-9 and TRBJ1-3; a weak D match, TRBD1 (5 bases). There are 14 residues in the CDR3. Trimming stripped 7 bases from V and 3 bases from J, with 13 bases between. From germline, CDR1 is SEHNR and CDR2 FQNEAQ (reference sequence). The CDR3 sequence: CASKVQGFGNTIYF. For the CDR3, the DNA is TGTGCCAGCAAGGTGCAGGGCTTTGGAAACACCATATATTTT.

The chain links TRBV5-4 to TRBJ1-1; 9 nucleotides match TRBD1. The V gene's germline CDR1 is SGHNT and CDR2 YYREEE (reference sequence). J was trimmed by 3 bases and V by 0 bases; bases with no gene match: 3. The CDR3 runs 15 residues. The CDR3 DNA sequence: TGTGCCAGCAGCTTGGACAGGGGGCGGGACACTGAAGCTTTCTTT. Its protein product is CASSLDRGRDTEAFF.